This is a list of T cell receptor beta chains from one sample in a study of T-cell memory formation after mild COVID-19. MiXCR, run by TCRdb on the 5' RACE reads, gives a single entry per CDR3 protein. In the table there are roughly 200,000 distinct CDR3 sequences, around 15% of which are singletons. Source material: PBMCs or a T cell subset sorted from them (not recorded which). The source of these receptors is an adult woman who had mild COVID-19 (a few samples of this study predate the infection). Cell type and time point are not known. The CDR3 runs from the conserved cysteine through the conserved F or W. Each record gives: D gene, J gene, V gene, clone size, CDR3 DNA, CDR3 protein. A D gene is named only where the DNA matches it firmly. Not every row has a clone size; where given, it reads once, few, many or a size class.

D gene: TRBD2
J gene: TRBJ2-7
V gene: TRBV5-5
clone size: many
CDR3 DNA: TGTGCCAGCAGCCTCCTCGGGGGGGCTGCCTCGGTCGAGCAGTACTTC
CDR3 protein: CASSLLGGAASVEQYF

D gene: TRBD2
J gene: TRBJ2-3
V gene: TRBV5-8
clone size: few
CDR3 DNA: TGTGCCAGCAGCTTGCCCCTAGCGGGACCCGTCACAGATACGCAGTATTTT
CDR3 protein: CASSLPLAGPVTDTQYF

D gene: TRBD1
J gene: TRBJ1-5
V gene: TRBV7-9
clone size: few
CDR3 DNA: TGTGCCAGCAGCTTCGGGACAGGGACCCAGCATTTT
CDR3 protein: CASSFGTGTQHF

D gene: TRBD1
J gene: TRBJ1-1
V gene: TRBV6-1
clone size: few
CDR3 DNA: TGTGCCAGTCTCAGGGGGCAGAACACTGAAGCTTTCTTT
CDR3 protein: CASLRGQNTEAFF

D gene: TRBD2
J gene: TRBJ2-1
V gene: TRBV12-3/TRBV12-4
clone size: many
CDR3 DNA: TGTGCCAGCAGTTTACGCGGGGGCTCCTACAATGAGCAGTTCTTC
CDR3 protein: CASSLRGGSYNEQFF

D gene: NA
J gene: TRBJ1-2
V gene: TRBV12-3/TRBV12-4
clone size: NA
CDR3 DNA: TGTGCCAGCAGTTCCTCTTCAGGGAGGGAATATGGCTACACCTTC
CDR3 protein: CASSSSSGREYGYTF

D gene: NA
J gene: TRBJ2-7
V gene: TRBV15
clone size: few
CDR3 DNA: TGTGCCACCAGCATCGGAAGTCCTTACGAGCAGTACTTC
CDR3 protein: CATSIGSPYEQYF

D gene: NA
J gene: TRBJ2-1
V gene: TRBV7-6
clone size: NA
CDR3 DNA: TGTGCCAGCAGCTTAGTGTACAGGTCGAATGAGCAGTTCTTC
CDR3 protein: CASSLVYRSNEQFF

D gene: NA
J gene: TRBJ1-1
V gene: TRBV20-1
clone size: NA
CDR3 DNA: TGCAGTGCTAGATTTGAAGCTTTCTTT
CDR3 protein: CSARFEAFF

D gene: NA
J gene: TRBJ2-1
V gene: TRBV2
clone size: few
CDR3 DNA: TGTGCCAGCAGTGCAGGTCTCCCGAGAGATGAGCAGTTCTTC
CDR3 protein: CASSAGLPRDEQFF

D gene: NA
J gene: TRBJ2-6
V gene: TRBV3-1
clone size: NA
CDR3 DNA: TGTGCCAGCAGCCCCCCCGCTGCCTCTGGGGCCAACGTCCTGACTTTC
CDR3 protein: CASSPPAASGANVLTF

D gene: NA
J gene: TRBJ1-5
V gene: TRBV7-3
clone size: many
CDR3 DNA: TGTGCCAGCAGTCAGGGGATCAATCAGCCCCAGCATTTT
CDR3 protein: CASSQGINQPQHF

D gene: TRBD1
J gene: TRBJ2-4
V gene: TRBV24-1
clone size: NA
CDR3 DNA: TGTGCCACCAGTGACTCAGGGGGAAGGGCCAAAAACATTCAGTACTTC
CDR3 protein: CATSDSGGRAKNIQYF

D gene: TRBD1
J gene: TRBJ2-5
V gene: TRBV7-6
clone size: few
CDR3 DNA: TGTGCCAGCACCCAGGGACAGGGAAGTACCCAAGAGACCCAGTACTTC
CDR3 protein: CASTQGQGSTQETQYF

D gene: TRBD2
J gene: TRBJ2-1
V gene: TRBV4-1
clone size: NA
CDR3 DNA: TGCGCCAGCAGCCAAGCGCAGCGGGGGGGCGATGAGCAGTTCTTC
CDR3 protein: CASSQAQRGGDEQFF

D gene: NA
J gene: TRBJ2-2
V gene: TRBV12-3/TRBV12-4
clone size: NA
CDR3 DNA: TGTGCCAGCACTCGGGGAGGCACCGGGGAGCTGTTTTTT
CDR3 protein: CASTRGGTGELFF

D gene: NA
J gene: TRBJ1-1
V gene: TRBV7-6
clone size: NA
CDR3 DNA: TGTGCCAGCAGCCCGCTTTCATCTAGGCTTTATTCTGAAGCTTTCTTT
CDR3 protein: CASSPLSSRLYSEAFF

D gene: TRBD2
J gene: TRBJ2-5
V gene: TRBV19
clone size: few
CDR3 DNA: TGTGCCACCCTGGAGCGGGGGGGCCGGGAGACCCAGTACTTC
CDR3 protein: CATLERGGRETQYF

D gene: NA
J gene: TRBJ1-2
V gene: TRBV5-1
clone size: NA
CDR3 DNA: TGCGCCAGCAGCTTGCTCGGGACGGCTAACTATGGCTACACCTTC
CDR3 protein: CASSLLGTANYGYTF

D gene: NA
J gene: TRBJ2-7
V gene: TRBV12-3/TRBV12-4
clone size: NA
CDR3 DNA: TGTGCCAGCAGACTCCGGGACGCAGGGCAGTACTTC
CDR3 protein: CASRLRDAGQYF

D gene: TRBD2
J gene: TRBJ2-1
V gene: TRBV20-1
clone size: few
CDR3 DNA: TGCAGTGCTAGTCGGGGGCTAGCGGGAAGGTATGAGCAGTTCTTC
CDR3 protein: CSASRGLAGRYEQFF

D gene: TRBD2
J gene: TRBJ2-1
V gene: TRBV6-1
clone size: NA
CDR3 DNA: TGTGCCAGCAGTGGCGGCGGGGGCTCCTACAATGAGCAGTTCTTC
CDR3 protein: CASSGGGGSYNEQFF

D gene: NA
J gene: TRBJ2-7
V gene: TRBV7-9
clone size: few
CDR3 DNA: TGTGCCAGCAGCCCGAAGCGGAGCCCCTCCTACGAGCAGTACTTC
CDR3 protein: CASSPKRSPSYEQYF

D gene: TRBD1
J gene: TRBJ1-2
V gene: TRBV7-2
clone size: NA
CDR3 DNA: TGTGCCAGCAGCTTTGGACAGGGTGTCTATGGCTACACCTTC
CDR3 protein: CASSFGQGVYGYTF

D gene: TRBD2
J gene: TRBJ2-3
V gene: TRBV28
clone size: many
CDR3 DNA: TGTGCCACCGACCTAGCGGGAGGTGTGAATACGCAGTATTTT
CDR3 protein: CATDLAGGVNTQYF

D gene: NA
J gene: TRBJ1-6
V gene: TRBV3-1
clone size: NA
CDR3 DNA: TGTGCCAGCAGCCAACATATCACGTCAGGTTCACCCCTCCACTTT
CDR3 protein: CASSQHITSGSPLHF

D gene: NA
J gene: TRBJ1-4
V gene: TRBV7-9
clone size: NA
CDR3 DNA: TGTGCCAGCAGCTTAATGGCGAATGAAAAACTGTTTTTT
CDR3 protein: CASSLMANEKLFF

D gene: NA
J gene: TRBJ2-7
V gene: TRBV19
clone size: NA
CDR3 DNA: TGTGCCAGTAGCCCAACCCAACAGGTAGTTGCCTACGAGCAGTACTTC
CDR3 protein: CASSPTQQVVAYEQYF

D gene: NA
J gene: TRBJ2-6
V gene: TRBV11-2
clone size: NA
CDR3 DNA: TGTGCCAGCAGCCTGGCTGGGGCCAACGTCCTGACTTTC
CDR3 protein: CASSLAGANVLTF

D gene: NA
J gene: TRBJ1-2
V gene: TRBV4-2
clone size: NA
CDR3 DNA: TGTGCCAGCAGCCAAGAACCCTTGCGTGGCTATGGCTACACCTTC
CDR3 protein: CASSQEPLRGYGYTF

D gene: NA
J gene: TRBJ2-3
V gene: TRBV15
clone size: many
CDR3 DNA: TGTGCCACCTCACAGGGTACAGATACGCAGTATTTT
CDR3 protein: CATSQGTDTQYF

D gene: NA
J gene: TRBJ1-2
V gene: TRBV6-5
clone size: few
CDR3 DNA: TGTGCCAGCAAGTTGGCAGGAGGTTATGGCTACACCTTC
CDR3 protein: CASKLAGGYGYTF

D gene: TRBD2
J gene: TRBJ2-1
V gene: TRBV7-9
clone size: few
CDR3 DNA: TGTGCCAGCAGCTTAGGGAGCGGGATCAATGAGCAGTTCTTC
CDR3 protein: CASSLGSGINEQFF

D gene: NA
J gene: TRBJ2-6
V gene: TRBV7-9
clone size: few
CDR3 DNA: TGTGCCAGCAGCCCCCCGCCGGTCTTTGGGGCCAACGTCCTGACTTTC
CDR3 protein: CASSPPPVFGANVLTF

D gene: TRBD2
J gene: TRBJ2-3
V gene: TRBV27
clone size: few
CDR3 DNA: TGTGCCAGCAGTTTTTACTTTCGGGCGGGACTAGCGAGCACAGATACGCAGTATTTT
CDR3 protein: CASSFYFRAGLASTDTQYF

D gene: NA
J gene: TRBJ1-1
V gene: TRBV11-2
clone size: NA
CDR3 DNA: TGTGCCAGCAGCTTTGGGAGTTCGAGGACTGAAGCTTTCTTT
CDR3 protein: CASSFGSSRTEAFF

D gene: TRBD1
J gene: TRBJ2-3
V gene: TRBV14
clone size: NA
CDR3 DNA: TGTGCCAGCAGCCCCCTCCGCGGCAGGGGGATAGGTGATACGCAGTATTTT
CDR3 protein: CASSPLRGRGIGDTQYF

D gene: TRBD2
J gene: TRBJ2-1
V gene: TRBV24-1
clone size: NA
CDR3 DNA: TGTGCCACCAGTGACGCTAGCGGGAGAGTTAATGAGCAGTTCTTC
CDR3 protein: CATSDASGRVNEQFF

D gene: NA
J gene: TRBJ1-1
V gene: TRBV7-9
clone size: NA
CDR3 DNA: TGTGCCAGCAGCTTTACGCCGACGGTGAACACTGAAGCTTTCTTT
CDR3 protein: CASSFTPTVNTEAFF

D gene: NA
J gene: TRBJ2-3
V gene: TRBV5-1
clone size: NA
CDR3 DNA: TGCGCCAGCTCCAGGGACCACCCTAGCACAGATACGCAGTATTTT
CDR3 protein: CASSRDHPSTDTQYF

D gene: TRBD1
J gene: TRBJ2-7
V gene: TRBV7-8
clone size: NA
CDR3 DNA: TGTGCCAGCAGCTTAGCGGGGACAGCCATCTCCTACGAGCAGTACTTC
CDR3 protein: CASSLAGTAISYEQYF

D gene: NA
J gene: TRBJ2-7
V gene: TRBV20-1
clone size: few
CDR3 DNA: TGCAGTGCTAGGCAACAGGAAATCTCCTACGAGCAGTACTTC
CDR3 protein: CSARQQEISYEQYF

D gene: TRBD2
J gene: TRBJ2-7
V gene: TRBV7-9
clone size: NA
CDR3 DNA: TGTGCCAGCAGCTTTCTTGGCGGGAGGAATGGGGAGCAGTACTTC
CDR3 protein: CASSFLGGRNGEQYF

D gene: TRBD2
J gene: TRBJ2-3
V gene: TRBV5-1
clone size: NA
CDR3 DNA: TGCGCCAGCAGCTTGCAGCGGGGGGGCCCAGATACGCAGTATTTT
CDR3 protein: CASSLQRGGPDTQYF

D gene: NA
J gene: TRBJ1-1
V gene: TRBV7-6
clone size: NA
CDR3 DNA: TGTGCCAGCAGGCGGGGTAAGGACACTGAAGCTTTCTTT
CDR3 protein: CASRRGKDTEAFF

D gene: NA
J gene: TRBJ2-7
V gene: TRBV2
clone size: few
CDR3 DNA: TGTGCCAGCAGTGAGGAGCAGGTCGCCTACGAGCAGTACTTC
CDR3 protein: CASSEEQVAYEQYF

D gene: NA
J gene: TRBJ1-5
V gene: TRBV12-3/TRBV12-4
clone size: NA
CDR3 DNA: TGTGCCAGCAGCCTGGGGACCAATCAGCCCCAGCATTTT
CDR3 protein: CASSLGTNQPQHF

D gene: TRBD1
J gene: TRBJ2-5
V gene: TRBV24-1
clone size: few
CDR3 DNA: TGTGCCACCAGTGATTGGGGTCGGGGACAGGTGGCGGGGGAGACCCAGTACTTC
CDR3 protein: CATSDWGRGQVAGETQYF

D gene: TRBD2
J gene: TRBJ2-7
V gene: TRBV18
clone size: many
CDR3 DNA: TGCGCCAGCAGCCCGGGAGGCTACGAGCAGTACTTC
CDR3 protein: CASSPGGYEQYF

D gene: NA
J gene: TRBJ2-5
V gene: TRBV5-1
clone size: few
CDR3 DNA: TGCGCCAGCAGCACAACTCGGGAAGGAGAGACCCAGTACTTC
CDR3 protein: CASSTTREGETQYF

D gene: TRBD2
J gene: TRBJ2-3
V gene: TRBV20-1
clone size: NA
CDR3 DNA: TGCAGTGCTATACTAGCGGGAGGGCCAGCAGATACGCAGTATTTT
CDR3 protein: CSAILAGGPADTQYF

D gene: TRBD2
J gene: TRBJ2-3
V gene: TRBV7-9
clone size: NA
CDR3 DNA: TGTGCCAGCAGCTTAACGGGGGGAAGAGATACGCAGTATTTT
CDR3 protein: CASSLTGGRDTQYF

D gene: NA
J gene: TRBJ2-7
V gene: TRBV12-3/TRBV12-4
clone size: few
CDR3 DNA: TGTGCCAGCAGTTTACTCGGGTACAGATCCGAGCAGTACTTC
CDR3 protein: CASSLLGYRSEQYF